Reported below is one T cell receptor (beta chain). This clone has a handful of counts. No antigen is known for it. The input lacks base qualities; no much larger clone sits a single base away. The sample belongs to a study of beta chain features in type 1 diabetes (dated by TCRdb to the late 2010s). For the study in its entirety: Mean age, gender distribution, total cell number and subset yield were not different between patients and healthy donors. Naive and central memory subsets were obtained from all 30 or so donors, but regulatory and stem cell-like memory subsets were isolated from only 8 patients and 8 healthy donors. The study compared TCRB repertoires of sorted circulating CD4+ T cell subsets between recently diagnosed type 1 diabetes patients and matched healthy donors. Across all samples, around 100 million sorted cells were examined, and cell number per subset correlated strongly with RNA yield. On the study overall, not on this receptor specifically: HLA sub-analyses involved small numbers of individuals, so any influence of HLA type on TCRB rearrangement remained unresolved. PCR may preferentially amplify shorter templates, but because patient and control samples were amplified and corrected together, any resulting skew would affect both groups equally. Fewer insertions and more nucleotide deletions at VDJ recombination sites were observed in patients with type 1 diabetes, implying thymic rearrangement abnormalities. Sequencing cDNA rather than genomic DNA could over-represent highly expressing activated cells, although activation and CD3 levels did not differ between groups. Naive, central memory and regulatory TCRB repertoires appeared to be more similar among patients than among healthy donors. A moderate but significant shortening of TCRB CDR3 length was observed in type 1 diabetes patients in all four CD4+ subsets.

A single peripheral blood draw of around 0.11 L on average was collected from each donor into heparinised tubes. Using a panel that included CD45RO, CCR7, CD25, CD127, CD95 and CD27, naive, central memory, regulatory and stem cell-like memory CD4+ T cells were sorted on a BD FACSAria II. A purity above 95% was achieved for all sorted populations. PBMCs were isolated right away by Lymphoprep density gradient centrifugation and were stained directly, without culture. Samples were stained and sorted in pairs, with one healthy donor and one patient per experiment, so that batch effects were minimized. The entire isolated RNA was reverse transcribed using the High Capacity cDNA Reverse Transcription Kit, and thus expressed TCRB transcripts were sequenced. Naive, central memory and regulatory T cell samples underwent deep immunoSEQ sequencing, averaging about 3.3 million total reads per sample. Sorted cells were lysed in RLT buffer and RNA was extracted with DNase-treated RNeasy Micro or Mini kits, depending on cell number. Each cell subset was processed on its own to prevent cross-contamination, while patient and healthy donor samples were processed together. The immunoSEQ multiplex PCR was used to amplify TCRB sequences from cDNA, yielding 87-bp fragments that span the CDR3 region. Amplicons were sequenced on the Illumina HiSeq platform. Concerning the study's data processing: PCR bias was corrected computationally using synthetic template baselines, and reads within Hamming distance 2 were collapsed, with unmergeable singletons discarded. Reads were aligned against IMGT to assign V, D and J genes, CDR3 length and insertions or deletions at six rearrangement sites. Clonotype counts were normalized to sorted cell number within each subset before computing true diversity and Gini coefficients with the tcR R package. The overlap coefficient, calculated on TCRB nucleotide sequences, was used to quantify repertoire sharing. As a proxy for the pre-selection repertoire, out-of-frame TCRB sequences from naive cells were analyzed. Not all clones reach the TCRdb copy of this immuneACCESS table, which keeps in-frame sequences only. Checked studies attribute under half of the gap to unresolved V genes and leave the rest unexplained. V, J and clone size derive from that table, while D and trimming were established from the DNA sequence. This sample holds around 240,000 clones; roughly 70% were observed only once. The ten largest clones add up to about 0.05% of the sample.

Inclusive of the bounding cysteine and phenylalanine, the CDR3 is 12 residues long. CDR3 DNA is the only sequence kept; it has 36 bases, read in frame from the first base. CDR1 and CDR2 are read off the germline V gene (reference sequence) as GTSNPN and SVGIG. V sheds 0 bases and J sheds 9 bases, leaving 11 bases between their ends. Sequenced sample: naive CD4+ T cells from blood. The cell subset or site label for this specimen denotes: true naive CD4+ T cells. The chain is encoded by TRBV30 joined to TRBJ1-1; TRBD1 is possibly the D segment (5 matching bases). The sequence was collected from a man younger than 45 in good health. The nucleotides read TGTGCCTGGAGTGTACCGTGGGGCAAAGCTTTCTTT. It specifies CAWSVPWGKAFF.